These 8 T cell receptor beta chains came from one sample sequenced in a study of identical twins. TCRdb redid the calling of the 5' RACE reads with MiXCR, one entry per CDR3 protein. The sample comprises about 240,000 distinct CDR3 sequences, 7.5% of which are singletons, and around 5% rests with the top ten. These same data were also listed under a study on yellow fever vaccine responses in identical twins.

Material for sequencing was CD8+ T cells sorted from blood. These receptors all stem from a woman aged 18-30 years in good health.

The chain combines TRBV12-3 or TRBV12-4 with TRBJ2-3; D remains ambiguous. Trimming stripped 3 bases from V and 0 bases from J, with 7 bases between. The CDR3 has 14 amino acids. The CDR3 DNA follows: TGTGCCAGCAGTTTGACCCGGAGCACAGATACGCAGTATTTT. Encoded protein: CASSLTRSTDTQYF.

This clonotype showed up many times. This chain uses TRBV20-1 with TRBJ2-3; D may be TRBD2 (5 bases). V lost 3 bases and J 2 bases, leaving 18 bases between the germline ends. This CDR3 has 16 amino acids. CDR1 DFQATT and CDR2 SNEGSKA come from the germline V gene (reference sequence). The CDR3, as DNA: TGCAGTGCTAGCTTCTTGGGTCCAGCGGACACAGATACGCAGTATTTT. It translates to CSASFLGPADTDTQYF.

The sample holds a few counts of this clonotype. This chain connects TRBV13 to TRBJ2-7; D gene ambiguous. Germline CDR1 PRHDT, CDR2 FYEKMQ (reference sequence). The CDR3 covers 14 residues. V was shortened by 5 bases and J by 7 bases, with 18 bases between the two germline ends. The CDR3 nucleotides read TGTGCCAGCAGCCTTGGAAAGGGTCCTCGTGAGCAGTACGTC. Translation gives CASSLGKGPREQYV.

This clonotype has a count of ten or more. The chain recombines TRBV24-1 with TRBJ2-5, with 7 positions matching TRBD1. J gave up 2 bases and V 6 bases, and 2 bases lay outside the gene matches. This CDR3 region has 13 residues. Germline V gene sequence: CDR1 KGHDR, CDR2 SFDVKD. CDR3 DNA sequence: TGTGCCACCAGTCCGGGACAGCAAGAGACCCAGTACTTC. Its translation is CATSPGQQETQYF.

This clonotype was picked up many times. The rearrangement uses TRBV12-3 or TRBV12-4 and TRBJ2-7; D not resolved. V was trimmed by 0 bases and J by 2 bases, leaving 5 bases between them. The CDR3 is 13 residues long. CDR3 residues: CASSLAATYEQYF. As DNA, the CDR3 is TGTGCCAGCAGTTTAGCGGCTACCTACGAGCAGTACTTC.

This clonotype was found a few times. J is TRBJ2-7 and V is TRBV12-3 or TRBV12-4; D remains ambiguous. The length of the CDR3 is 12 residues. V was cut by 4 bases and J by 3 bases, with 7 bases left in between. The chain's CDR3 is CASSSGHYEQYF. DNA for the CDR3: TGTGCCAGCAGTTCCGGGCACTACGAGCAGTACTTC.

The chain joins TRBV20-1 to TRBJ2-1; D tentatively fits TRBD1 or TRBD2 (5 bases each). V lost 1 base, J lost 6 bases, and 19 bases lay in between. CDR3 length equals 16 residues. Germline V lookup: CDR1 DFQATT, CDR2 SNEGSKA (reference sequence). The CDR3 coding sequence is TGCAGTGCTAGAGCGCAGGAGGCGCGTAGGGGCAATGAGCAGTTCTTC. Amino acid sequence: CSARAQEARRGNEQFF.

At least ten counts were recorded for this clonotype. V usage is TRBV4-2 and J usage is TRBJ2-3, with D unresolved. Germline loops: CDR1 LGHNA, CDR2 YNFKEQ. The germline V and J ends were trimmed by 2 bases and 3 bases, with 0 bases remaining between them. The CDR3 consists of 11 residues. The CDR3, as DNA: TGTGCCAGCAGCCAAACAGATACGCAGTATTTT. This sequence encodes CASSQTDTQYF.